Presented here are 13 T cell receptor beta chains from one specimen sequenced in a study of human T cells and chemical hapten exposure (dated by TCRdb to the early 2020s). The receptor library was made with RACE. Reads for this sample came from a NextSeq 500. TCRdb handled the public reads itself, with Q25 trimming in fastp and clone calling in MiXCR, and kept productive beta chains. Every CDR3 protein is listed once, alongside the most common genes and DNA of its rows. Recorded for this sample are about 140,000 distinct CDR3 sequences; about an eighth of them occurred a single time. The ten biggest clones cover 1.3% to 1.5% of the sample. The sample's time point, from its label and the paper: patch test 2, 6 weeks after DPC sensitization. What this sample's treatment or condition label stands for: therapeutic diphenylcyclopropenone sensitization with weekly scalp DPC. The source was whole blood, collected in connection with sensitization to the hapten diphenylcyclopropenone (DPC). All receptors derive from a woman between 45 and 60 years old with alopecia areata. Some clones in this sample may be carry-over from other donors' samples.

This clonotype was counted only a few times. The chain employs TRBV20-1 and TRBJ2-1; weak D call: TRBD2 (5 bases). This CDR3 spans 15 amino acids. Germline lookup yields CDR1 DFQATT and CDR2 SNEGSKA (reference sequence). Deletions cut 7 bases from V and 1 base from J, with 17 bases between. The CDR3 protein is CSGWAGGESYNEQFF. CDR3 bases: TGCAGTGGGTGGGCCGGAGGAGAGTCCTACAATGAGCAGTTCTTC.

This clonotype was detected a few times. The rearrangement uses TRBV5-1 and TRBJ1-2; D is ambiguous. In germline, CDR1 is SGHRS, CDR2 YFSETQ. The CDR3 contains 13 residues. V was shortened by 2 bases and J by 1 base, with 6 bases between the two germline ends. For the CDR3, the DNA is TGCGCCAGCAGCTTAAACAATAACTATGGCTACACCTTC. Its translation: CASSLNNNYGYTF. Combining the CDR3 with reference TRBV5-1 and TRBJ1-2 gives the whole variable domain KAGVTQTPRYLIKTRGQQVTLSCSPISGHRSVSWYQQTPGQGLQFLFEYFSETQRNKGNFPGRFSGRQFSNSRSEMNVSTLELGDSALYLCASSLNNNYGYTFGSGTRLTVV.

Only a few counts were recorded for this clonotype. Here the CDR3 DNA reads TGTGCCAGCAGCCCCCCAGGGAGAAAGTCCAAAAACATTCAGTACTTC. It yields the protein CASSPPGRKSKNIQYF. The chain links TRBV7-9 to TRBJ2-4, with D perhaps TRBD1 or TRBD2 (5 bases each). CDR1 is SEHNR, CDR2 FQNEAQ, per germline (reference sequence). Trimming left V 5 bases short and J 2 bases short, with 16 bases between. The CDR3 contains 16 residues.

This clonotype has only a few counts. The rearrangement uses TRBV6-5 and TRBJ2-1; 9 nucleotides agree with TRBD1. The V gene end was trimmed by 5 bases and the J gene end by 4 bases; junction bases not matched to a gene: 6. The CDR3 has 15 amino acids. CDR1 is MNHEY and CDR2 is SVGAGI in the germline V gene. CDR3 in amino acids: CASSGRTGVYNEQFF. DNA of the CDR3: TGTGCCAGCAGTGGCCGGACAGGGGTATACAATGAGCAGTTCTTC.

V usage is TRBV29-1 and J usage is TRBJ2-1; unclear D gene. This CDR3 has 15 amino acids. CDR1 and CDR2 from the germline V gene are SQVTM and ANQGSEA. Trimming removed 7 bases at V and 3 bases at J, with 19 bases between. The CDR3 region has the DNA TGCAGCGCCGCCGGCGGAGCAACATTCTACAATGAGCAGTTCTTC. Translating gives CSAAGGATFYNEQFF.

This clonotype has a count of ten or more. The CDR3 here is CSAGLAGNEQFF. The DNA of the CDR3 is TGCAGCGCCGGACTAGCGGGAAATGAGCAGTTCTTC. The chain links TRBV29-1 to TRBJ2-1; 12 bases match TRBD2. J lost 7 bases, V lost 7 bases, and 2 bases had no gene match. The CDR3 length is 12 residues. CDR1 and CDR2 from the germline V gene are SQVTM and ANQGSEA.

This clonotype came up a few times. Here the CDR3 reads CSAAGTGEQPQHF. The CDR3 DNA sequence: TGCAGTGCGGCCGGGACAGGGGAGCAGCCCCAGCATTTT. V usage is TRBV20-1 and J usage is TRBJ1-5; 10 positions match TRBD1. The CDR3 consists of 13 residues. V shed 6 bases and J 7 bases; nucleotides not matched to a gene: 6. Germline V CDR1 and CDR2: DFQATT, SNEGSKA (reference sequence).

This clonotype was found a few times. The chain has TRBV6-2 or TRBV6-3 and TRBJ2-6; tentatively, D is TRBD2 (6 bases). This CDR3 has 18 amino acids. The germline gives CDR1 MNHEY, CDR2 SVGEGT. V gave up 5 bases and J gave up 1 base, with 18 bases separating them. The DNA of the CDR3 is TGTGCCAGCAGTCCCCATTCGGGGGTTCATTCTGGGGCCAACGTCCTGACTTTC. Translated: CASSPHSGVHSGANVLTF.

The chain recombines TRBV29-1 with TRBJ2-7, with D perhaps being TRBD1 or TRBD2 (5 bases each). Trimming removed 4 bases at V and 7 bases at J, with 8 bases between. CDR3 size: 10 residues. Looked up from germline, CDR1 is SQVTM and CDR2 is ANQGSEA. The CDR3 loop reads CSVGDGEQYF. The CDR3 bases are TGCAGCGTTGGGGACGGGGAGCAGTACTTC.

This clonotype was seen more than once but under ten times. The J gene is TRBJ2-3, the V gene TRBV18; 11 nucleotides agree with TRBD2. Per germline, CDR1 KGHSH and CDR2 LQKENI. With 3 bases clipped from V and 2 bases from J, the junction kept 1 base outside the gene matches. CDR3 length: 15 amino acids. Here the CDR3 DNA reads TGTGCCAGCTCACCGGGACTAGCGGACACAGATACGCAGTATTTT. Residues: CASSPGLADTDTQYF.

This clonotype was detected many times. The J gene is TRBJ1-4, the V gene TRBV30; D is possibly TRBD1 (5 bases). Germline V CDR1 and CDR2: GTSNPN, SVGIG (reference sequence). The CDR3 totals 15 residues. Trimming cost V 4 bases and J 8 bases, with 20 bases left between them. The CDR3 sequence is CAWTRTGVTGEKLFF. The CDR3 DNA sequence: TGTGCCTGGACTCGAACGGGGGTCACGGGCGAAAAACTGTTTTTT.

This clonotype was recorded at least ten times. In nucleotides, the CDR3 is TGCAGTGCAGAGGACCCGTCGTTCAGGACGAACGAGCAGTACTTC. Translated: CSAEDPSFRTNEQYF. The V and J genes are TRBV20-1 and TRBJ2-7; no definite D call. Germline V gene lookup returns CDR1 DFQATT and CDR2 SNEGSKA (reference sequence). Trimming removed 6 bases at V and 5 bases at J, with 23 bases between. This CDR3 is built from 15 residues.

This clonotype came up many times. The chain is built from TRBV24-1 and TRBJ2-1; 8 bases are shared with TRBD2. Germline V gene sequence: CDR1 KGHDR, CDR2 SFDVKD. Losses at the gene ends were 2 bases for V and 6 bases for J; bases not matched to a gene: 14. This CDR3 is built from 18 residues. The DNA for the CDR3 is TGTGCCACCAGTGATTCCCCGGCGAACCCCGGGACTAGCAATGAGCAGTTCTTC. This codes for CATSDSPANPGTSNEQFF.